This T cell receptor beta chain stems from a study of OX40 agonist ivuxolimab in advanced cancers. For the study at large: Given to patients was ivuxolimab, an agonistic anti-OX40 (CD134) antibody. Dose-escalation patients had hepatocellular carcinoma, melanoma, renal cell or head and neck cancer.

This clone was detected once. With 8 bases removed from V and 2 bases from J, the gap between germline ends came to 16 bases. Germline V gives CDR1 MDHEN, CDR2 SYDVKM. The CDR3 consists of 14 residues. The data were produced by immunoSEQ multiplex PCR, yet TCRdb's version contains in-frame clones alone and is incomplete. The table has nearly 80,000 clones, approximately 85% seen once. This sequence was found in an adult with an advanced solid tumor such as melanoma, head and neck, liver or kidney cancer. The sample here was CD4+ or CD8+ T cells sorted from blood, taken in a trial of the OX40 agonist ivuxolimab. This chain links TRBV28 with TRBJ2-7; D might be TRBD2 (6 bases). The chain's CDR3 is CASWRERVAYEQYF. The CDR3 coding sequence is TGTGCCAGCTGGAGGGAAAGGGTTGCCTACGAGCAGTACTTC.